A single sample gave rise to the 21 T cell receptor beta chains below, sequenced in a study of T cells in narcolepsy. Clones were sequenced by immunoSEQ multiplex PCR, and TCRdb holds only the in-frame ones, with some missing. Among around 26,000 clones listed, 55% to 65% were seen once. The sequenced sample was memory (CD45RA-) CD4+ T cells from blood. The receptors stem from a human donor in good health.

This clone was detected a few times. For the CDR3, the DNA is TGTGCCAGCAGCTCGCGGACTAGCGGGAGGGTGGAGACCCAGTACTTC. It encodes CASSSRTSGRVETQYF. The gene calls are TRBV7-2 and TRBJ2-5, with TRBD2 matching 15 bases. Germline trimming cut 4 bases from V and 5 bases from J; bases unmatched to any gene: 5. This CDR3 is built from 16 residues. The germline V gene has CDR1 SGHTA and CDR2 FQGNSA. Variable domain in full (rest from reference TRBV7-2 and TRBJ2-5): GAGVSQSPSNKVTEKGKDVELRCDPISGHTALYWYRQSLGQGLEFLIYFQGNSAPDKSGLPSDRFSAERTGGSVSTLTIQRTQQEDSAVYLCASSSRTSGRVETQYFGPGTRLLVL.

The chain has TRBV7-2 and TRBJ1-4; D is unclear. Trimming took 3 bases from V and 8 from J, leaving 19 bases between them. The CDR3 is made up of 16 amino acids. Germline CDR1 SGHTA, CDR2 FQGNSA. The CDR3 spells CASSLEPTGSWEKLFF. The DNA of the CDR3 is TGTGCCAGCAGCTTGGAGCCAACTGGGTCCTGGGAAAAACTGTTTTTT.

This chain's CDR3 is CASSLHIGLEQETQYF. CDR3 bases: TGTGCCAGCAGCCTACACATCGGACTAGAACAAGAGACCCAGTACTTC. The J gene is TRBJ2-5, the V gene TRBV9; the match to TRBD2 covers 7 bases. The V gene end was trimmed by 4 bases and the J gene end by 2 bases; junction bases not matched to a gene: 11. CDR1 and CDR2 from the germline V gene are SGDLS and YYNGEE. CDR3 length equals 16 residues.

This clone was detected a few times. The V call is TRBV6-1, the J call TRBJ2-7, with D possibly being TRBD2 (7 bases). Germline-derived CDR1 and CDR2 are MNHNS and SASEGT. This CDR3 has 16 amino acids. V lost 3 bases, J lost 4 bases, and 19 bases lay in between. In nucleotides, the CDR3 is TGTGCCAGCAGTGAGCCCCGTTCGGGGGGCAAGTACGAGCAGTACTTC. Protein: CASSEPRSGGKYEQYF.

This chain connects TRBV5-1 to TRBJ2-1, with 7 bases that match TRBD1. CDR1 is SGHRS, CDR2 YFSETQ, per germline. Trimming cost V 3 bases and J 7 bases; bases outside gene matches: 16. There are 17 residues in the CDR3. In DNA, the CDR3 is TGCGCCAGCAGCTGGAGCAGGGGGACCTCAAAACCGAATGAGCAGTTCTTC. Protein product: CASSWSRGTSKPNEQFF.

This clone was seen only a few times. J is TRBJ1-1 and V is TRBV5-6, with D unclear. V was trimmed by 0 bases and J by 5 bases, leaving 8 bases between them. CDR1 is SGHDT and CDR2 is YYEEEE in the germline V gene. The CDR3 length is 13 residues. The CDR3 loop is CASSLVPGTEAFF. In DNA form, the CDR3 reads TGTGCCAGCAGCTTGGTGCCGGGAACTGAAGCTTTCTTT.

The rearrangement joins TRBV7-8 to TRBJ1-5, with a possible D match to TRBD1 (5 bases). The CDR3 totals 15 residues. The germline CDR1 and CDR2 sequences are SGHVS and FQNEAQ. The V end lost 4 bases, the J end lost 3 bases, and 13 bases lay between the germline ends. The CDR3 reads CASSSETVTNQPQHF. The CDR3 DNA is TGTGCCAGCAGCTCCGAGACAGTGACCAATCAGCCCCAGCATTTT.

This clone was detected once. The V call is TRBV19, the J call TRBJ1-5; D not resolved. Germline-derived CDR1 and CDR2 are LNHDA and SQIVND (reference sequence). The V and J ends lost 0 bases and 7 bases respectively, with 7 bases between them. The CDR3 length is 13 residues. CDR3 region: CASSIERAQPQHF. In DNA form, the CDR3 reads TGTGCCAGTAGTATAGAAAGGGCCCAGCCCCAGCATTTT.

This clone has more than one count but fewer than ten. The chain combines TRBV5-8 with TRBJ1-6; the D gene is possibly TRBD1 (5 bases). Germline values: CDR1 SGHTS, CDR2 YDEGEE. V was pared by 1 base and J by 4 bases, with 6 bases between. The CDR3 has 14 amino acids. CDR3 residues: CASSLRGYNSPLHF. DNA of the CDR3: TGTGCCAGCAGCTTGAGGGGATATAATTCACCCCTCCACTTT.

The chain joins TRBV6-1 to TRBJ2-5; perhaps TRBD1 as D (6 bases). Germline V lookup: CDR1 MNHNS, CDR2 SASEGT. The length of the CDR3 is 13 residues. V was pared by 8 bases and J by 7 bases, with 17 bases between. The CDR3 nucleotides read TGTGCCAGCTCCGGGGTCCCACAGGGGACCCAGTACTTC. Its protein is CASSGVPQGTQYF.

This chain joins TRBV2 and TRBJ2-1; 7 bases align to TRBD2. With V trimmed by 4 bases and J by 0 bases, 18 bases remained unmatched. The germline CDR1 and CDR2 sequences are SNHLY and FYNNEI. The CDR3 is made up of 20 amino acids. CDR3: CASSGPLLDLAASSYNEQFF. The CDR3 DNA follows: TGTGCCAGCAGTGGGCCCCTGTTAGATCTAGCGGCAAGCTCCTACAATGAGCAGTTCTTC.

The chain links TRBV5-1 to TRBJ2-2; D not resolved. The germline V gene has CDR1 SGHRS and CDR2 YFSETQ. Deletions cut 4 bases from V and 3 bases from J, with 13 bases between. The CDR3 has 15 amino acids. The CDR3 here is CASSGPGDHTGELFF. The CDR3 DNA is TGCGCCAGCAGCGGCCCAGGCGATCACACCGGGGAGCTGTTTTTT.

The CDR3 reads CASSPQGGIQNQPQHF. The CDR3 DNA follows: TGTGCCAGCTCACCCCAAGGGGGTATACAAAATCAGCCCCAGCATTTT. The J gene is TRBJ1-5, the V gene TRBV18, with D possibly TRBD1 on 6 matching bases. Deletions cut 3 bases from V and 4 bases from J, with 16 bases between. Per germline, CDR1 KGHSH and CDR2 LQKENI. This CDR3 contains 16 residues.

CDR3 nucleotides: TGTGCCAGCAGCTGGGACAGGGGAAACTACGAGCAGTACTTC. This encodes CASSWDRGNYEQYF. This chain joins TRBV7-2 and TRBJ2-7; TRBD1 matches 10 bases. This CDR3 is 14 amino acids long. Losses at the gene ends were 4 bases for V and 3 bases for J; bases not matched to a gene: 3. The germline CDR1 and CDR2 sequences are SGHTA and FQGNSA.

The chain employs TRBV6-1 and TRBJ1-2, with a weak D call TRBD1 (5 bases). Germline V CDR1 and CDR2: MNHNS, SASEGT. V shed 2 bases and J shed 6 bases, with 10 bases lying between them. The CDR3 is made up of 13 amino acids. CDR3 bases: TGTGCCAGCAGTGAAAGGTTGGGGGATGGCTACACCTTC. It encodes CASSERLGDGYTF.

The rearrangement links TRBV6-5 to TRBJ2-1; TRBD2 matches at 11 bases. This CDR3 has 12 amino acids. V shed 6 bases, J shed 14 bases, and the junction held 6 bases outside the gene matches. Germline assignment: CDR1 MNHEY and CDR2 SVGAGI. CDR3 residues: CASSFSGRAEFF. The CDR3, as DNA: TGTGCCAGCAGCTTTAGCGGGAGGGCCGAGTTCTTC.

V usage is TRBV6-1 and J usage is TRBJ2-5; TRBD2 agrees at 8 bases. V was clipped by 7 bases and J by 4 bases; unmatched bases: 11. Per germline, CDR1 MNHNS and CDR2 SASEGT. This CDR3 comprises 15 residues. CDR3 loop: CASILTILAGETQYF. The CDR3 DNA follows: TGTGCCAGCATCCTGACAATCCTAGCGGGAGAGACCCAGTACTTC.

V and J are TRBV28 and TRBJ2-7; D call uncertain. In germline, CDR1 is MDHEN, CDR2 SYDVKM. Trimming stripped 2 bases from V and 2 bases from J, with 4 bases between. The CDR3 sequence is 12 residues long. CDR3 sequence reads: CASSLGAYEQYF. CDR3 nucleotides: TGTGCCAGCAGTTTAGGGGCCTACGAGCAGTACTTC.

The rearrangement links TRBV6-1 to TRBJ1-6, with D unresolved. Germline CDR1 MNHNS, CDR2 SASEGT. Trimming shortened V by 7 bases and J by 6 bases, and 10 bases separated the two germline ends. The CDR3 extends over 13 amino acids. CDR3 nucleotide sequence: TGTGCCAGCAAAATACGGATTAATTCACCCCTCCACTTT. Translated: CASKIRINSPLHF.

J is TRBJ1-4 and V is TRBV5-1; weak D call: TRBD1 (6 bases). The CDR3 covers 13 residues. Between the trimmed V and J ends, which lost 5 bases and 8 bases, there was a span of 13 bases. Germline V lookup: CDR1 SGHRS, CDR2 YFSETQ. The CDR3 protein is CASRPRGLEKLFF. CDR3 sequence (DNA): TGCGCCAGCAGGCCCCGGGGGCTCGAAAAACTGTTTTTT.

This sequence joins TRBV11-2 and TRBJ2-1, with no clear D. CDR3 length equals 12 residues. CDR1 and CDR2 from the germline V gene are SGHAT and FQNNGV. Trimming pared 1 base from V and 8 bases from J, leaving 6 bases between. For the CDR3, the DNA is TGTGCCAGCAGCTTAGTACCGGATGAGCAGTTCTTC. The encoded protein is CASSLVPDEQFF.